The 32 T cell receptor beta chains below all came from one sample that was sequenced in a study of type 1 and type 2 diabetes patients. PCR was run on genomic DNA. Amplification of the beta chain CDR3 used 30 forward and 13 reverse multiplex primers. Each CDR3 protein is one row after TCRdb ran MiXCR on the multiplex PCR reads. Of under 300,000 distinct CDR3 sequences listed, more than 40% are singletons. Sequenced: peripheral blood mononuclear cells (PBMCs). The receptors were gathered from a man between 18 and 35 years old with type 2 diabetes.

The chain links TRBV11-2 to TRBJ1-1; no clear D gene. The V gene's germline CDR1 is SGHAT and CDR2 FQNNGV. V lost 1 base and J lost 0, with 12 bases in between. This CDR3 has 16 residues. Here the CDR3 DNA reads TGTGCCAGCAGCTTAGGGCCCCCGGAGGTGAACACTGAAGCTTTCTTT. This encodes CASSLGPPEVNTEAFF.

This clonotype was counted a few times. The chain carries TRBV19 and TRBJ2-1; D is possibly TRBD1 (5 bases). Per germline, CDR1 LNHDA and CDR2 SQIVND (reference sequence). V was cut by 3 bases and J by 6 bases, with 9 bases left in between. This CDR3 has 13 amino acids. The CDR3 sequence is CASSIGQVNEQFF. CDR3 sequence (DNA): TGTGCCAGTAGTATTGGACAAGTCAATGAGCAGTTCTTC.

The chain links TRBV9 to TRBJ2-1, with 7 bases aligning to TRBD2. The CDR3 has 17 residues. Germline assignment: CDR1 SGDLS and CDR2 YYNGEE. V was pared by 0 bases and J by 7 bases, with 13 bases of the junction left unmatched. CDR3 in DNA: TGTGCCAGCAGCGTAGAATCAGGCGGGAGCAGTAGGAATGAGCAGTTCTTC. It encodes CASSVESGGSSRNEQFF.

V is TRBV5-1 and J is TRBJ2-5, with D possibly being TRBD2 (6 bases). The end of the DNA is better explained by TRBJ2-1, so the J call may be wrong. CDR1 and CDR2 from the germline V gene are SGHRS and YFSETQ. This CDR3 region has 16 residues. CDR3 residues: CASSLGRDGLFAEQFF. The CDR3 DNA is TGCGCCAGCAGCCTCGGGCGGGACGGCTTGTTTGCGGAGCAGTTCTTC.

The genes are TRBV7-9 and TRBJ2-2; TRBD1 is a possible D gene (5 bases). V lost 3 bases and J 7 bases, leaving 15 bases between the germline ends. The CDR3 has 15 residues. CDR1 and CDR2 from the germline V gene are SEHNR and FQNEAQ (reference sequence). CDR3 bases: TGTGCCAGCAGCTTGCACCAGGGTCCTAACGGGGAGCTGTTTTTT. Its protein product is CASSLHQGPNGELFF.

This chain links TRBV9 with TRBJ1-6; 7 bases are a match to TRBD1. CDR1 SGDLS and CDR2 YYNGEE come from the germline V gene. The length of the CDR3 is 15 residues. J was trimmed by 5 bases and V by 3 bases; bases with no gene match: 5. In DNA form, the CDR3 reads TGTGCCAGCAGCGAGACAGGGAGGGATAATTCACCCCTCCACTTT. Amino acids: CASSETGRDNSPLHF.

The chain has TRBV19 and TRBJ1-1; no definite D call. The CDR3 consists of 14 residues. Germline V gene sequence: CDR1 LNHDA, CDR2 SQIVND (reference sequence). Trimming stripped 3 bases from V and 4 bases from J, with 12 bases between. In nucleotides, the CDR3 is TGTGCCAGTAGTATTTCGCAGAGGGCCACTGAAGCTTTCTTT. It codes for CASSISQRATEAFF.

There are a few counts of this clonotype. The chain employs TRBV6-4 and TRBJ1-5; D remains unclear. The CDR3 spans 13 residues. Germline CDR1 and CDR2: MRHNA and SNTAGT. Trimming removed 0 bases from V and 6 bases from J, with 6 bases in between. The DNA for the CDR3 is TGTGCCAGCAGTGACTCATTAGGTCAGCCCCAGCATTTT. It encodes CASSDSLGQPQHF.

V gene TRBV3-1 combines with J gene TRBJ2-2; 12 bases agree with TRBD1. The CDR3 totals 18 residues. Germline CDR1 reads LGHDT; CDR2 reads YNNKEL (reference sequence). J lost 7 bases, V lost 1 base, and 10 bases had no gene match. The CDR3 region is CASSQVSGDRGRNGELFF. CDR3 sequence (DNA): TGTGCCAGCAGCCAAGTTTCCGGGGACAGGGGGCGTAACGGGGAGCTGTTTTTT.

This clonotype was picked up a small number of times. The V call is TRBV27, the J call TRBJ2-5; D possibly uses TRBD1 or TRBD2 (5 bases each). This CDR3 has 14 amino acids. With 5 bases removed from V and 5 bases from J, the gap between germline ends came to 15 bases. CDR1 is MNHEY, CDR2 SMNVEV, per germline (reference sequence). The CDR3 protein is CASSPFLGDETQYF. CDR3 nucleotides: TGTGCCAGCAGTCCATTCCTAGGGGACGAGACCCAGTACTTC.

The rearrangement joins TRBV19 to TRBJ2-1; D perhaps matches TRBD2 (7 bases). V was trimmed by 7 bases and J by 1 base, leaving 17 bases between them. The germline V gene has CDR1 LNHDA and CDR2 SQIVND (reference sequence). CDR3 length equals 16 residues. DNA for the CDR3: TGTGCCAGTAACCAGGAGGGGGGGAGGTCCTACAATGAGCAGTTCTTC. This gives the protein CASNQEGGRSYNEQFF.

This clonotype has a handful of counts. The gene calls are TRBV29-1 and TRBJ1-5, with D tentatively TRBD1 (5 bases). Germline lookup yields CDR1 SQVTM and CDR2 ANQGSEA. V lost 1 base, J lost 0 bases, and 19 bases lay in between. This CDR3 has 18 amino acids. Here the CDR3 reads CSVEGEGSLLVSNQPQHF. CDR3 DNA: TGCAGCGTTGAAGGGGAGGGGTCCCTTCTCGTTAGCAATCAGCCCCAGCATTTT.

This chain connects TRBV19 to TRBJ2-7, with a tentative D call TRBD1 (7 bases). The V end was cut by 1 base, the J end by 3 bases, with 16 bases between. Germline CDR1 LNHDA, CDR2 SQIVND (reference sequence). This CDR3 has 16 amino acids. CDR3 bases: TGTGCCAGTAGTATAGGAGGAGGGGGCGAGTTCTACGAGCAGTACTTC. It specifies CASSIGGGGEFYEQYF.

The chain uses TRBV6-5 and TRBJ2-7; 10 nucleotides agree with TRBD1. The CDR3 totals 15 residues. Unmatched junction bases numbered 3, after V lost 0 bases and J lost 4 bases. Germline CDR1 is MNHEY and CDR2 is SVGAGI. CDR3 sequence reads: CASSYSDRGGYEQYF. Written as DNA, the CDR3 is TGTGCCAGCAGTTACTCGGACAGGGGGGGTTACGAGCAGTACTTC.

V is TRBV19 and J is TRBJ2-7, with D unclear. This CDR3 has 13 residues. V dropped 3 bases and J dropped 3 bases, with 9 bases sitting between them. Germline V CDR1 and CDR2: LNHDA, SQIVND (reference sequence). The CDR3 here is CASSIRQNYEQYF. CDR3 DNA: TGTGCCAGTAGTATCAGACAAAACTACGAGCAGTACTTC.

As regards this clonotype: No conserved phenylalanine or tryptophan ends this CDR3, so it is likely a read error. The gene calls are TRBV4-3 and TRBJ2-5, with D maybe TRBD1 (6 bases). V was pared by 1 base and J by 2 bases, with 14 bases between. The germline V gene has CDR1 LGHNA and CDR2 YSLEER. CDR3 length: 16 amino acids. CDR3 in amino acids: CASSQVQAGEQETQYS. The CDR3 DNA sequence: TGCGCCAGCAGCCAAGTACAGGCAGGGGAACAAGAGACCCAGTACTCC.

This chain connects TRBV2 to TRBJ2-1, with D perhaps matching TRBD1 or TRBD2 (5 bases each). The length of the CDR3 is 13 residues. Trimming took 6 bases from V and 9 from J, leaving 15 bases between them. Germline loops: CDR1 SNHLY, CDR2 FYNNEI. The CDR3 region is CASRGTAVSEQFF. CDR3 bases: TGTGCCAGCAGGGGGACGGCAGTCAGTGAGCAGTTCTTC.

The chain carries TRBV4-2 and TRBJ2-1, with a tentative D call TRBD2 (5 bases). In germline, CDR1 is LGHNA, CDR2 YNFKEQ. With 3 bases removed from V and 7 bases from J, the gap between germline ends came to 13 bases. The CDR3 is 14 residues long. The CDR3 here is CASSHEGPGNEQFF. CDR3 sequence (DNA): TGTGCCAGCAGCCACGAAGGACCGGGAAATGAGCAGTTCTTC.

This clonotype has only a few counts. The chain recombines TRBV9 with TRBJ2-2; 11 bases agree with TRBD2. This CDR3 region has 17 residues. Losses at the gene ends were 4 bases for V and 7 bases for J; bases not matched to a gene: 12. Germline CDR1 reads SGDLS; CDR2 reads YYNGEE. The CDR3 region has the DNA TGTGCCAGCAGCCCGTACGTTGCTAGCGGGGGGAGCGGGGAGCTGTTTTTT. It specifies CASSPYVASGGSGELFF.

On this clonotype: Compared with germline, one end of the junction differs, possibly owing to a read error. The chain links TRBV18 to TRBJ2-3; tentatively, D is TRBD2 (7 bases). Germline-derived CDR1 and CDR2 are KGHSH and LQKENI. This CDR3 region has 15 residues. The CDR3 sequence is CASSPGGGGTDMQYF. The CDR3 DNA is TGTGCCAGCTCACCAGGAGGGGGGGGCACAGATATGCAGTATTTT.

The CDR3 spells CASRAGVMNTEAFF. DNA of the CDR3: TGCGCCAGCCGTGCTGGGGTCATGAACACTGAAGCTTTCTTT. The gene calls are TRBV5-1 and TRBJ1-1, with D hard to call. V was trimmed by 7 bases and J by 0 bases, leaving 13 bases between them. Germline V gives CDR1 SGHRS, CDR2 YFSETQ. CDR3 size: 14 residues.

Ten or more counts support this clonotype. V and J are TRBV19 and TRBJ1-4; the match to TRBD1 covers 8 bases. CDR3 length: 14 residues. The trim removed 7 bases at V and 8 bases at J, leaving 9 bases unmatched. Germline V gene lookup returns CDR1 LNHDA and CDR2 SQIVND (reference sequence). CDR3 sequence: CASTGRQGKEKLFF. Written as DNA, the CDR3 is TGTGCCAGTACCGGCAGACAGGGGAAAGAAAAACTGTTTTTT.

The rearrangement uses TRBV29-1 and TRBJ1-3; D unclear. The CDR3 has 14 residues. Germline assignment: CDR1 SQVTM and CDR2 ANQGSEA. V was trimmed by 3 bases and J by 1 base, leaving 10 bases between them. In nucleotides, the CDR3 is TGCAGCGTTGAGGTGGGAACGTCTGGAAACACCATATATTTT. Translated, it gives CSVEVGTSGNTIYF.

The count of this clonotype is one. The rearrangement links TRBV25-1 to TRBJ2-7; a possible D gene is TRBD2 (5 bases). V gave up 6 bases and J gave up 2 bases, with 20 bases separating them. Germline values: CDR1 MGHDK, CDR2 SYGVNS. This CDR3 has 16 residues. The CDR3 coding sequence is TGTGCCAGCAGCGCACGGTGGGAGTCGGTAGCCTACGAGCAGTACTTC. Protein: CASSARWESVAYEQYF.

The gene calls are TRBV20-1 and TRBJ2-7; 8 bases agree with TRBD1. CDR3 length: 12 amino acids. With V trimmed by 2 bases and J by 6 bases, 3 bases remained unmatched. Per the germline V gene, CDR1 is DFQATT and CDR2 is SNEGSKA (reference sequence). The CDR3 is CSARTGGCEQYF. The DNA for the CDR3 is TGCAGTGCTAGAACAGGGGGGTGCGAGCAGTACTTC.

This chain links TRBV9 with TRBJ1-1; D perhaps matches TRBD1 (5 bases). This CDR3 has 14 residues. Germline V lookup: CDR1 SGDLS, CDR2 YYNGEE. Trimming removed 0 bases at V and 1 base at J, with 7 bases between. CDR3 amino acids: CASSVDQGNTEAFF. The CDR3 coding sequence is TGTGCCAGCAGCGTAGACCAGGGGAACACTGAAGCTTTCTTT.

The chain joins TRBV6-6 to TRBJ1-6; no clear D. Germline V CDR1 and CDR2: MNHNY, SVGAGI (reference sequence). V was shortened by 3 bases and J by 7 bases, with 10 bases between the two germline ends. The CDR3 length is 14 residues. CDR3 in DNA: TGTGCCAGCAGTTATGAGGGTAGCAATTCACCCCTCCACTTT. Its translation: CASSYEGSNSPLHF.

V is TRBV6-2 or TRBV6-3 and J is TRBJ2-7; D not certain. Trimming removed 5 bases from V and 2 bases from J, with 10 bases in between. CDR3 size: 13 residues. The germline gives CDR1 MNHEY, CDR2 SVGEGT. The DNA of the CDR3 is TGTGCCAGCAGTCCGGCCACTCCCTACGAGCAGTACTTC. It specifies CASSPATPYEQYF.

Details on this clonotype: A clone one base away is much larger, so this may be a read error. The chain couples TRBV2 to TRBJ2-3; D possibly matches TRBD1 or TRBD2 (5 bases each). Germline V lookup: CDR1 SNHLY, CDR2 FYNNEI. There are 15 residues in the CDR3. CDR3 in DNA: TGTGCCAGCGGTGAAGGGACGGGATTGGGAGATACGCAGTATTTT. Its translation: CASGEGTGLGDTQYF.

This rearrangement joins TRBV5-6 to TRBJ2-5; TRBD1 might be the D (6 bases). The length of the CDR3 is 14 residues. Deletions cut 2 bases from V and 5 bases from J, with 13 bases between. CDR1 is SGHDT, CDR2 YYEEEE, per germline. The CDR3 DNA reads as TGTGCCAGCAGCTTTCTCTCCCAGGGGGAGACCCAGTACTTC. This sequence encodes CASSFLSQGETQYF.

The chain has TRBV7-8 and TRBJ1-5; D gene uncertain. This CDR3 has 16 amino acids. Germline V gives CDR1 SGHVS, CDR2 FQNEAQ. With 5 bases removed from V and 3 bases from J, the gap between germline ends came to 17 bases. In DNA form, the CDR3 reads TGTGCCAGCAGCCTTAGAGGAGGGTGGAACAATCAGCCCCAGCATTTT. It translates to CASSLRGGWNNQPQHF.

The chain joins TRBV19 to TRBJ2-1; no clear D. Germline CDR1 is LNHDA and CDR2 is SQIVND (reference sequence). The V end lost 3 bases, the J end lost 9 bases, and 15 bases lay between the germline ends. The CDR3 sequence is 14 residues long. For the CDR3, the DNA is TGTGCCAGTAGTATGGTCGGCTATCGAAGTGAGCAGTTCTTC. As protein: CASSMVGYRSEQFF.